This T cell receptor (beta chain) came from a study of shared clonotypes between healthy human individuals. In the study's own analysis: ImmunoSEQ yielded junction-only sequences lacking quality scores, so filtering differed. Method: immunoSEQ multiplex PCR; TCRdb's copy keeps in-frame clones and lacks some. The D gene and trimming were derived from the DNA, and the V and J assignments and clone size from that table. The data hold about 960,000 clones, with around three quarters observed a single time. Findings and caveats of the study: Represented diversity (both genetic and exposure-history) was limited by the small number of donors. Larger estimated richness was generally seen in naive subsets than in memory subsets. Naive CD4 clonotype sharing across a handful of donors was 5% to 6%.

On this clone: Its antigen is unknown.

The germline gives CDR1 MGHRA, CDR2 YSYEKL. The junction had 10 bases not matched to a gene; V was cut back by 4 bases and J by 4 bases. The CDR3 is made up of 16 amino acids. The source of this sequence is a young man in good health. V usage is TRBV4-1 and J usage is TRBJ2-7; TRBD1 matches at 10 bases. Sequences were obtained from memory CD4+ T cells sorted from blood. Sample subset: CD45RA-negative fraction. DNA for the CDR3: TGCGCCAGCAGCCGCTACGCCGGGACAGGGGAATACGAGCAGTACTTC. Translation gives CASSRYAGTGEYEQYF.